This TCR beta chain derives from a study of cytomegalovirus exposure and HLA in healthy donors. The germline gives CDR1 LNHDA, CDR2 SQIVND (reference sequence). V was pared by 4 bases and J by 15 bases, with 25 bases between. The CDR3 spans 15 residues. This clone came up once. The antigen is unknown. The study, taken as a whole, reports: Cytomegalovirus-associated status was assigned to about 150 TCR beta chains. Within the approximately 130 validation repertoires, first-cohort TCR clusters tended to co-occur, according to a later analysis.

Produced via immunoSEQ multiplex PCR; TCRdb's table is partial and in-frame only. The sample has 85,000 to 120,000 clones, about nine tenths seen once. Sequenced material: PBMCs. This receptor was obtained from a woman aged 18-29 years in good health and CMV-seropositive. The chain couples TRBV19 to TRBJ2-1; D may be TRBD2 (6 bases). The CDR3 DNA is TGTGCCAGTAGTACCCCACTCATCACAGGAGGGCATCGGTTCTTC. Protein sequence: CASSTPLITGGHRFF.